This T cell receptor beta chain was sequenced in a study of read filtering for tumor transcriptome and immune sequencing (dated by TCRdb to 2020 to 2022). Regarding the research as a whole: Of the patients in the cohort, about 16 were male and over 11 were female, and their mean age was around 64 years, with a range of about 47 to 85. By revised international staging, about 8 patients were R-ISS I, some 16 were R-ISS II and roughly 7 were R-ISS III. Whole-transcriptome libraries were prepared with the TruSeq RNA Access Library Prep Kit after DNase treatment. TCR-region mapped reads per sample ranged from about 4 to 10.27 million with IR-seq versus only about 85 to 1,300 with RNA-seq. The study compared TCR repertoires from targeted immune repertoire sequencing and bulk whole-transcriptome sequencing run on the same bone marrow samples. A main aim was a read-filtering strategy for immune repertoire data, specifically whether clonotypes supported by a single read should be removed.

CDR1 and CDR2, looked up from the germline V gene (reference sequence), are DFQATT and SNEGSKA. A distance of 15 bases separates the germline ends of V and J, which lose 3 bases and 0 bases respectively. From its first to its last residue, the CDR3 has 15 amino acids. The retained sequence is limited to the CDR3, 45 bases, with the frame set at the first base. For this clonotype: Its recognized antigen is unknown. Since no conserved phenylalanine or tryptophan closes the CDR3, a read error is the likely cause.

TCR libraries were built from roughly 400 ng RNA with the Immunoverse kit, using molecular barcoded adaptors covering alpha/delta and beta/gamma chains. The same RNA used for transcriptome sequencing was used for TCR library preparation. Sequencing of TCR libraries was carried out on an Illumina HiSeq 4000 with 2 x 150 cycles. As for the original processing: TCR reads were aligned to human V, D, J and C references and assembled into CDR3 clonotypes with MiXCR, including quality filtering and error correction. Clonotype counts and gene usage diversity were analyzed with the tcR package in R. Raw mapping reads were checked after the RNA-seq reads had been mapped by STAR aligner version 2.5.3a onto the human GRCh37 genome. To test how sequencing depth affects detected clonotypes, IR-seq fastq files were randomly downsampled with Seqtk 1.3. TCRdb ran its own pipeline on the public reads, namely fastp trimming at Q25 and MiXCR clone calling, and kept in-frame beta chains. Rows are combined by CDR3 protein, so each entry shows the most common genes and DNA. The V and J calls come from TCRdb's annotation, not from the publication. The sample contains around 130,000 distinct CDR3 sequences, 13% of them found a single time. 6.5% to 9% of the sample is held by the ten biggest clonotypes.

Study-wide conclusions, independent of this receptor: Clonotypes were captured by IR-seq at much higher depth and more reliably than by RNA-seq, and smaller IR-seq throughput was sufficient for identification of most shared clonotypes. Rather than purified T cells, the sorted CD138-negative fraction was a mixed bone marrow immune population. Single-read clonotypes made up 80% to 90% of clonotypes but only roughly 3.6% of total reads in IR-seq, compared with approximately 75% of clonotypes and around 41% of reads in RNA-seq. The correlation between IR-seq and RNA-seq shared clonotype proportions rose when single-read clonotypes were removed.

Bone marrow was sampled from every patient at the time of active disease. Ficoll-Hypaque density gradient centrifugation was used to isolate the bone marrow mononuclear cells. CD138-negative cells were obtained by negative selection after labeling with CD138 magnetic microbeads on a MACS separator, removing myeloma plasma cells. Purity of the isolated cells was checked by flow cytometry on an Attune NxT using CD138 antibodies. TRIzol reagent was used to extract total RNA, which was then quantified with a NanoDrop spectrophotometer. For each patient, the CD138-negative bone marrow sample underwent paired RNA-seq and IR-seq.

Sequenced: a population of CD138-negative cells sorted from bone marrow. The sample's cell subset or site label, decoded: bone marrow mononuclear cells depleted of CD138+ plasma/myeloma cells by negative magnetic selection. This sequence originates from a donor at least 40 years old with multiple myeloma. The receptor chain draws on TRBV20-1 and TRBJ2-7, with an unclear D gene assignment. The nucleotide sequence reads as follows: TGCAGTGCTAGGAGAGTGGCAGCCTTCTCCTACGAGCAGTACATC. It encodes CSARRVAAFSYEQYI.